What follows are 10 T cell receptor beta chains derived from one specimen sequenced in a study of CD8 T cells in Susac syndrome. Random hexamers were used to reverse transcribe an amount of roughly 0.45 to 1 ug RNA. TCRdb passed the immunoSEQ multiplex PCR reads through MiXCR, listing each CDR3 protein once. The data hold about 120,000 distinct CDR3 sequences, with just under 95% observed a single time. The source material was CD8+ T cells from PBMCs. These receptors originate from a human donor in good health.

The chain couples TRBV29-1 to TRBJ1-4; no definite D call. Germline CDR1 and CDR2: SQVTM and ANQGSEA. The CDR3 has 10 residues. V lost 3 bases and J 7 bases, leaving 3 bases between the germline ends. Here the CDR3 reads CSVEREKLFF. The CDR3 nucleotides are TGCAGCGTTGAGCGTGAAAAACTGTTTTTT.

This rearrangement joins TRBV12-3 or TRBV12-4 to TRBJ1-5; 9 bases are shared with TRBD1. V gave up 2 bases and J gave up 7 bases; unmatched junction bases: 9. The CDR3 totals 16 residues. The CDR3 loop reads CASSLISGQGGQPQHF. DNA of the CDR3: TGTGCCAGCAGTTTAATTTCGGGACAGGGCGGACAGCCCCAGCATTTT.

The CDR3 region is CASRAGTSQPQHF. The CDR3 DNA reads TGTGCCAGCCGGGCAGGGACGTCCCAGCCCCAGCATTTT. The chain links TRBV6-5 to TRBJ1-5; possibly TRBD1 for D (5 bases). This CDR3 is 13 amino acids long. V lost 8 bases and J lost 7, with 15 bases in between. The germline gives CDR1 MNHEY, CDR2 SVGAGI.

The gene calls are TRBV18 and TRBJ2-1; TRBD2 is a possible D gene (5 bases). Germline lookup yields CDR1 KGHSH and CDR2 LQKENI. Trimming took off 3 bases at V and 9 bases at J, with 12 bases between the two ends. The CDR3 length is 13 residues. CDR3 loop: CASSPRGEGEQFF. The CDR3 bases are TGTGCCAGCTCACCCCGGGGAGAGGGTGAGCAGTTCTTC.

V is TRBV9 and J is TRBJ1-1, with 9 bases that match TRBD1. There are 17 residues in the CDR3. The V and J ends lost 3 bases and 1 base, in that order; junction bases with no gene match: 10. Germline loops: CDR1 SGDLS, CDR2 YYNGEE. The CDR3 spells CASSARDREVENTEAFF. In DNA form, the CDR3 reads TGTGCCAGCAGCGCCCGGGACAGGGAGGTTGAGAACACTGAAGCTTTCTTT.

In its sample, this clonotype was seen once. V gene TRBV3-1 combines with J gene TRBJ2-7; tentative D call: TRBD1 (8 bases). Germline CDR1 LGHDT, CDR2 YNNKEL (reference sequence). The CDR3 length is 17 residues. V lost 1 base to trimming and J lost 2 bases, with 18 bases between them. The chain's CDR3 is CASSQGLADRAPYEQYF. CDR3 nucleotides: TGTGCCAGCAGCCAAGGGCTAGCGGACAGGGCACCCTACGAGCAGTACTTC.

The gene calls are TRBV7-3 and TRBJ2-1, with a tentative D call TRBD1 (5 bases). The ends were cut back, 0 bases at V and 2 bases at J, with 14 bases in the middle. The CDR3 consists of 17 residues. Germline V lookup: CDR1 SGHTA, CDR2 FQGTGA. CDR3 region: CASSLTSQGGAYNEQFF. CDR3 sequence (DNA): TGTGCCAGCAGCTTAACTTCTCAGGGTGGGGCCTACAATGAGCAGTTCTTC.

V usage is TRBV29-1 and J usage is TRBJ1-1, with 8 bases aligning to TRBD1. This CDR3 has 15 residues. From germline, CDR1 is SQVTM and CDR2 ANQGSEA. The trim removed 3 bases at V and 1 base at J, leaving 7 bases unmatched. The CDR3 here is CSVEGGTGWNTEAFF. CDR3 DNA sequence: TGCAGCGTTGAGGGGGGGACAGGATGGAACACTGAAGCTTTCTTT.

This clonotype was observed once. The chain links TRBV7-2 to TRBJ2-1; D is undetermined. The CDR3 sequence is 15 residues long. Germline CDR1 SGHTA, CDR2 FQGNSA. Trimming removed 5 bases from V and 4 bases from J, with 15 bases in between. The CDR3 nucleotides read TGTGCCAGCAGCCCAGAGTGGCGGTCTTACAATGAGCAGTTCTTC. Its translation: CASSPEWRSYNEQFF. The complete variable domain, with remaining parts taken from reference TRBV7-2 and TRBJ2-1, reads GAGVSQSPSNKVTEKGKDVELRCDPISGHTALYWYRQSLGQGLEFLIYFQGNSAPDKSGLPSDRFSAERTGGSVSTLTIQRTQQEDSAVYLCASSPEWRSYNEQFFGPGTRLTVL.

This sequence joins TRBV5-1 and TRBJ2-1; TRBD2 agrees at 12 bases. Unmatched junction bases numbered 17, after V lost 4 bases and J lost 12 bases. The germline V gene encodes CDR1 SGHRS and CDR2 YFSETQ. There are 17 residues in the CDR3. The CDR3 region is CASSEERGLAGSWRQFF. DNA for the CDR3: TGCGCCAGCAGCGAGGAGAGAGGACTAGCGGGATCCTGGAGGCAGTTCTTC. Variable domain in full (rest from reference TRBV5-1 and TRBJ2-1): KAGVTQTPRYLIKTRGQQVTLSCSPISGHRSVSWYQQTPGQGLQFLFEYFSETQRNKGNFPGRFSGRQFSNSRSEMNVSTLELGDSALYLCASSEERGLAGSWRQFFGPGTRLTVL.